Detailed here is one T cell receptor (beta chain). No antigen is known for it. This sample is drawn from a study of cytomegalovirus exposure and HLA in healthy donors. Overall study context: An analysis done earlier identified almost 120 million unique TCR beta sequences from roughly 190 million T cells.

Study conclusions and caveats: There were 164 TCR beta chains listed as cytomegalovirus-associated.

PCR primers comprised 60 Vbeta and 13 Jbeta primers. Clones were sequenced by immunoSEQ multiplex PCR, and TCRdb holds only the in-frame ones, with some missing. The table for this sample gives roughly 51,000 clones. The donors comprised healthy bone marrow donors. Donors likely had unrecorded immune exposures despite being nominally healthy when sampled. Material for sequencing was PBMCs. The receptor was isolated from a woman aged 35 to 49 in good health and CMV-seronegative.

The CDR3 nucleotides are TGTGCCTGGAGTTTAAGAGGGGGAAGGGGCTACACCTTC. It yields the protein CAWSLRGGRGYTF. This chain connects TRBV30 to TRBJ1-2; a weak D match, TRBD1 (6 bases). Germline V lookup: CDR1 GTSNPN, CDR2 SVGIG (reference sequence). Trimming left V 2 bases short and J 8 bases short, with 15 bases between. There are 13 residues in the CDR3.